The next 2 T cell receptor beta chains were all read from a single sample in a study of OX40 agonist ivuxolimab in advanced cancers. Produced via immunoSEQ multiplex PCR; TCRdb's table is partial and in-frame only. The table includes approximately 39,000 clones, about 87% detected once. This specimen consisted of CD4+ or CD8+ T cells sorted from blood, obtained in a trial of the OX40 agonist ivuxolimab. These TCRs come from an adult with an advanced solid tumor such as melanoma, head and neck, liver or kidney cancer.

For the CDR3, the DNA is TGTGCCAGCCGGTCGACAGACCTTATCTTGACAGATACGCAGTATTTT. It specifies CASRSTDLILTDTQYF. The V call is TRBV2, the J call TRBJ2-3; a possible D gene is TRBD1 (5 bases). This CDR3 region has 16 residues. V dropped 8 bases and J dropped 3 bases, with 21 bases sitting between them. Germline V CDR1 and CDR2: SNHLY, FYNNEI.

This rearrangement joins TRBV11-2 to TRBJ2-5; D not certain. This CDR3 is 12 amino acids long. V lost 1 base and J 5 bases, leaving 5 bases between the germline ends. Germline lookup yields CDR1 SGHAT and CDR2 FQNNGV. The CDR3 protein is CASSLGFETQYF. CDR3 nucleotide sequence: TGTGCCAGCAGCTTAGGATTTGAGACCCAGTACTTC.